This T cell receptor (beta chain) comes out of a study of T cell repertoires in cytomegalovirus infection. Study information: Used in the study were CMV epitopes, some recently identified and HLA-C-restricted, others well-studied and HLA-B-restricted. Public TCR beta signature analysis indicated the presence of both CMV infection and matching HLA type.

TCRdb reanalysed the reads using MiXCR and keeps one entry per CDR3 protein. This sample has approximately 1,000,000 distinct CDR3 sequences; roughly 30% occur once, and the top ten carry roughly 13%. Germline-derived CDR1 and CDR2 are MNHEY and SMNVEV (reference sequence). With 8 bases removed from V and 9 bases from J, the gap between germline ends came to 10 bases. This CDR3 contains 10 residues. Study-level results: HLA-C-restricted CMV clonotypes gave the most frequent clonotype in two of eight donors. Summed frequency of shared TCR beta families picked out CMV carriers who also had the relevant HLA.

This clonotype was seen a handful of times. No antigen is known for it. V and J are TRBV27 and TRBJ1-1; a possible D gene is TRBD1 (5 bases). The specimen comprised cultured CD8+ T cells from PBMCs, sampled from culture after CMV antigen stimulation. The TCR was taken from a human donor in good health (CMV status not recorded). Some clones in this sample may be carry-over from other donors' samples. CDR3 protein: CASGTNKAFF. The DNA for the CDR3 is TGTGCCAGCGGGACCAACAAAGCTTTCTTT.